This is a list of T cell receptor beta chains from one sample in a study of CD8 T cells in Susac syndrome. MiXCR, applied by TCRdb to the immunoSEQ multiplex PCR reads, yields one record per CDR3 protein. The repertoire holds approximately 74,000 distinct CDR3 sequences, with 94% as singletons. The specimen was CD8+ T cells from PBMCs. These TCRs come from a human donor with Susac syndrome. Both conserved end residues are trimmed from each CDR3. D genes are given only for firm matches.

CDR3 protein	J gene	D gene	V gene
ASSWEGGQETQY	TRBJ2-5	TRBD2	TRBV5-1
ASSGLAADTQY	TRBJ2-3	TRBD2	TRBV5-4
ASSFTKQGAYGYT	TRBJ1-2	TRBD1	TRBV12-3/TRBV12-4
ASSSSSRDEKLF	TRBJ1-4	.	TRBV27
ASRQGGNQPQH	TRBJ1-5	.	TRBV7-8
AAHQPGSDTEAF	TRBJ1-1	.	TRBV7-9
SARDHRGVRRTTDTQY	TRBJ2-3	.	TRBV20-1
ASSGTGGGETQY	TRBJ2-5	TRBD1	TRBV9
ATSDGGPGELF	TRBJ2-2	.	TRBV24-1
SGLQGVYGYT	TRBJ1-2	.	TRBV29-1
ASSNRDQDYEQY	TRBJ2-7	.	TRBV13
ASGLNYNEQF	TRBJ2-1	.	TRBV6-1
ASTPTGANVLT	TRBJ2-6	.	TRBV19
ASSISSPGHLTYEQY	TRBJ2-7	.	TRBV7-8
ASSSWGMGETQY	TRBJ2-5	.	TRBV11-2
ASSQSQWEEDNEQF	TRBJ2-1	.	TRBV4-2
ASSFGGTNQPQH	TRBJ1-5	.	TRBV5-6
ASSQGGGTSYEQY	TRBJ2-7	.	TRBV4-1
ATLKPGNTGELF	TRBJ2-2	.	TRBV25-1
ASSRTGTGANVLT	TRBJ2-6	TRBD1	TRBV3-1
ASSLGVVRGPEAF	TRBJ1-1	.	TRBV5-6
SARGFGDYNEQF	TRBJ2-1	.	TRBV20-1
ASSLASAGGTEQY	TRBJ2-7	.	TRBV5-6
ASRGQSQETQY	TRBJ2-5	.	TRBV12-3/TRBV12-4
ASSLQGNEQF	TRBJ2-1	.	TRBV7-9
ATSDFEDHNNEQF	TRBJ2-1	.	TRBV24-1
ATRVGVWGSVDGYT	TRBJ1-2	.	TRBV19
ASSQDLGTGPSDEQF	TRBJ2-1	TRBD1	TRBV3-1
ATSRRGLKGVYNEQF	TRBJ2-1	TRBD1	TRBV15
ATSDGGETQY	TRBJ2-5	.	TRBV24-1
SVEEETSGSTDTQY	TRBJ2-3	TRBD2	TRBV29-1
ASSRASGLNEQF	TRBJ2-1	.	TRBV18
SVVGTKNIQY	TRBJ2-4	.	TRBV29-1
ASSRSGEQY	TRBJ2-7	.	TRBV28
ASSHVGLAGNTGELF	TRBJ2-2	TRBD2	TRBV4-3
ASSLDQSSTDTQY	TRBJ2-3	.	TRBV12-3/TRBV12-4
ASSSPGQGSYEQY	TRBJ2-7	TRBD1	TRBV27
ATPGGSGNTIY	TRBJ1-3	.	TRBV2
ASSLAIDEQF	TRBJ2-1	.	TRBV7-9
SVEGLAGRTYEQY	TRBJ2-7	TRBD2	TRBV29-1
ASSPARKTQY	TRBJ2-5	.	TRBV7-9
ASSLTLDRVRQPQH	TRBJ1-5	TRBD1	TRBV28
ATSDFSAGDEQF	TRBJ2-1	.	TRBV24-1
ASSWGDYEQY	TRBJ2-7	.	TRBV12-3/TRBV12-4
SARGGAWTDTQY	TRBJ2-3	.	TRBV20-1
ASSDSGGANEQF	TRBJ2-1	TRBD2	TRBV5-4